Here is one TCR beta chain with its context. No cognate antigen has been identified for it. Base qualities are not provided; no much larger clone lies one nucleotide away. The data are from a study of blood T cell repertoires in COVID-19 (dated by TCRdb to the early 2020s). Background for the entire study: The collaborator samples originated in the United States, Italy and Spain and spanned the acute and convalescent phases of COVID-19. The prospective study material was composed of cDNA or gDNA derived from T cells, B-cell-depleted T cells, or PBMCs. Deeply sampled blood TCRbeta repertoires from subjects exposed to, actively infected with, or recovered from COVID-19 were included in the dataset. A freely available public database, intended as a resource for researchers studying the immune response to SARS-CoV-2, is where the repertoires were released. The samples were drawn from two sources: the first 160 participants of the ongoing ImmuneRACE study, and 1,000 to 1,500 subjects contributed by 6 global collaborators. Sample metadata almost always included a de-identified subject ID, COVID-19 status, age in years and sex. Where HLA class I and class II types were available, the types were taken from metadata supplied by the sample provider, not from assay-based typing. Broad study findings and their caveats: The amount of clinical and demographic metadata varied by source and participant and was provided uncurated.

The germline V gene yields SNHLY for CDR1 and FYNNEI for CDR2. The CDR3 contains 15 residues, cysteine and phenylalanine counted. The retained sequence is limited to the CDR3, 45 bases, with the frame set at the first base. V is shortened by 4 bases, J by 1 base, and the region joining them spans 11 bases. Each collaborating institution followed its own protocols to collect whole blood in K2EDTA tubes. For TCRbeta analysis, collaborator samples were shipped as frozen whole blood, as isolated PBMCs, or as DNA extracted from either sample type. The immunoSEQ Assay, a bias-controlled multiplex PCR, was used to amplify TCRbeta CDR3 regions from genomic DNA. In the authors' own workflow: The number of nucleated cells in each sample was estimated by amplification of reference gene primers within the assay. To quantify the absolute abundance of each unique TCRbeta CDR3 rearrangement, sequence reads were collapsed and filtered. For each sample, productive Simpson clonality was calculated by taking the square root of Simpson's diversity index across productive rearrangements. TCRdb stores this immuneACCESS table with in-frame sequences only. Part of the clones is absent; in the studies checked, under half of the shortfall reflects unresolved V genes, and no reason is known for the rest. That table furnishes V, J and clone size, whereas the DNA furnished D and trimming. The sample contains around 110,000 clones, 82% of them found a single time. Together, the top ten hold about 4.2% of the sample.

In this chain, TRBV2 is recombined with TRBJ1-5; the D gene lacks a confident call. The TCR comes from a woman aged 70-85 years with acute or convalescent COVID-19. Specimen: peripheral blood. The CDR3: CASSVSALSNQPQHF. In nucleotide form, the sequence is TGTGCCAGCAGTGTGTCAGCGCTAAGCAATCAGCCCCAGCATTTT.